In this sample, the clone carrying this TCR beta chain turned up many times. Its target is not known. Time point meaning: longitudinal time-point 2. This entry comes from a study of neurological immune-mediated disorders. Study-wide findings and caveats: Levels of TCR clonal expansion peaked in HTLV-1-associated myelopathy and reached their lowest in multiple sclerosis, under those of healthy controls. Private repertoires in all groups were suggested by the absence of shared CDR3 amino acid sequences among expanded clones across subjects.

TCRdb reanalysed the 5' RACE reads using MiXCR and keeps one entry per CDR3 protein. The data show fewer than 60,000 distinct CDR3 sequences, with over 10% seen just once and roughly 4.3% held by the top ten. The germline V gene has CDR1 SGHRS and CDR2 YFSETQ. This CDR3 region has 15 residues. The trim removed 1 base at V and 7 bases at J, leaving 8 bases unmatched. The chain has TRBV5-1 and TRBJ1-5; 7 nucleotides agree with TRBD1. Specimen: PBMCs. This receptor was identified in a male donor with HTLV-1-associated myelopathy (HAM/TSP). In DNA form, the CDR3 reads TGCGCCAGCAGCTTGACAGGGGACACGAGGCAGCCCCAGCATTTT. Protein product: CASSLTGDTRQPQHF.